This TCR beta chain comes out of a study of spatial heterogeneity in lung cancer (dated by TCRdb to between 2018 and 2020). About the study as a whole: Beta-chain transcripts were consistently detected in greater numbers than alpha-chain transcripts, which likely reflected higher beta-chain transcript abundance. Both alpha and beta chains were TCR-sequenced in samples taken at surgery, namely 220 tumor regions, under 80 matched nontumor lung samples and about 52 PBMC samples. In the raw uncorrected reads, each unique combination of TCR and UMI appeared on average more than ten times. TCR repertoire features were related to nonsynonymous mutation counts determined by whole-exome sequencing of tumor tissue. The study quantitatively compared TCR alpha and beta repertoires across multiple tumor regions, matched nontumor lung and blood in non-small cell lung cancer.

Study-wide findings and limitations: Ubiquitous expanded tumor TCRs were detected in blood more often at tumor resection than at routine follow-up. Additional single-cell paired TCR alpha and beta sequencing was considered necessary to confirm, at a functional level, the hypothesis that regional TCRs recognize regional mutations.

CDR1 and CDR2 are drawn from the germline V gene (reference sequence): MNHEY, SMNVEV. The CDR3 spans 13 residues, from the cysteine through the phenylalanine. This entry keeps only the CDR3 DNA: 39 bases, framed from base 1. The junction carries 15 bases between V and J, which are trimmed by 8 bases and 5 bases respectively. The time point label on this specimen signifies: sample taken at primary tumor resection. TCR sequencing used whole RNA extracted from tumor and nontumor lung tissue, or from cryopreserved PBMC samples, without cell sorting. Samples were obtained from about 69 patients with early-stage, untreated non-small cell lung cancer from the lung TRACERx cohort. Only patients for whom sufficient RNA was available from at least two tumor regions were selected for TCR sequencing. To note about this clonotype: Which antigen it targets is not known. Base-call qualities are not available, and no considerably larger clone is one nucleotide away.

Library generation was performed with 5' RACE. TCRdb lists the instrument as NextSeq 500. In the TCR library protocol, a unique molecular identifier was attached to each TCR cDNA molecule so that PCR and sequencing errors could be corrected. The authors processed their data as follows. TCR identification, UMI-based error correction and CDR3 extraction were all carried out with Decombinator tools. Expanded TCRs were defined as those above a frequency of 2 per 1,000, corresponding to the top 1% of the tumor frequency distribution. Each repertoire was subsampled 100 times to 5,000 TCRs, after which Renyi diversity was computed with the R vegan package. CDR3 similarity networks were built from amino acid triplet string-kernel similarity, connecting CDR3s with pairwise similarity above 0.82. TCRdb trimmed the raw reads at Q25, called clones with MiXCR and kept productive beta chains. Entries that share a CDR3 protein sequence are merged under the most common genes and DNA. TCRdb's processing, not the authors' own work, is the source of the V and J calls. This sample has about 92,000 distinct CDR3 sequences in its table, and 10% to 15% of those were observed once. The ten biggest clones cover about 41% of the sample.

The TCR sequence derives from a male donor with early-stage non-small cell lung cancer. The material sequenced was PBMCs, taken at surgery. This chain is built from TRBV27 and TRBJ1-2, with TRBD1 perhaps the D gene, on 5 matching bases. The CDR3 reads CASRLTGEYGYTF. The sequenced DNA: TGTGCCAGCCGTCTCACGGGGGAATATGGCTACACCTTC.